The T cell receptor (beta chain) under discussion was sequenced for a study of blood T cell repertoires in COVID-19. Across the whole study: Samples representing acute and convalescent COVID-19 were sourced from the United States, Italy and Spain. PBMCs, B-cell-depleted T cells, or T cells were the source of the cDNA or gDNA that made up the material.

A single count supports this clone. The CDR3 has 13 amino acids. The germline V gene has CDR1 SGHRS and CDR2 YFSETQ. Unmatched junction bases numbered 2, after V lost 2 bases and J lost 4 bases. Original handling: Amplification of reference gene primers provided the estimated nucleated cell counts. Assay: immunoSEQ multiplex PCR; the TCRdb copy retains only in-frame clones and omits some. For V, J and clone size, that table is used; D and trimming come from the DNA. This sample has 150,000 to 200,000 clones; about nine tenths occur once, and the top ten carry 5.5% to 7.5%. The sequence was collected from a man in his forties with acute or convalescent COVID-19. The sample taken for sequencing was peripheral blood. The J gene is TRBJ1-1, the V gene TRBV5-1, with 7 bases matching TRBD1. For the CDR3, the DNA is TGCGCCAGCAGCTTCGGACAGGCCACTGAAGCTTTCTTT. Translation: CASSFGQATEAFF. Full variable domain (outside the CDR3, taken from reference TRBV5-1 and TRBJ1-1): KAGVTQTPRYLIKTRGQQVTLSCSPISGHRSVSWYQQTPGQGLQFLFEYFSETQRNKGNFPGRFSGRQFSNSRSEMNVSTLELGDSALYLCASSFGQATEAFFGQGTRLTVV.